The clone carrying this T cell receptor beta chain was recorded many times. Its antigen is as yet unknown. Each person with ophthalmopathy scored at least 3 on the Clinical Activity Score, reached NOSPECS grade 4 or higher, and had been ill under 3 months. Diagnosis relied on clinical symptoms, serum thyroxine and TRAb, thyroid ultrasound and orbital computed tomography. The sample originates from a study of T cells in Graves' hyperthyroidism and ophthalmopathy. Findings and caveats of the study: Clonotypes that were expanded in thyroid above 0.001 mostly appeared in blood too.

TCR beta CDR3 regions were amplified from RNA. Researchers ran a first-round RT-PCR on the TCR CDR3 using the HTBI primer set. TCRdb re-called the multiplex PCR reads with MiXCR, one entry per CDR3 protein. The repertoire consists of over 350,000 distinct CDR3 sequences, with approximately 15% occurring once and the leading ten covering 13%. V lost 2 bases and J lost 7; bases outside the gene matches: 5. The germline V gene has CDR1 SGHDN and CDR2 FVKESK. The CDR3 is made up of 14 amino acids. This receptor was obtained from a man between 18 and 29 years old with Graves' ophthalmopathy. The sequencing sample was made of blood. The gene calls are TRBV14 and TRBJ2-1, with 7 bases identical to TRBD2. The CDR3 protein is CASSQSGAGNEQFF. CDR3 bases: TGTGCCAGCAGCCAAAGCGGAGCGGGGAATGAGCAGTTCTTC.